Each of the 28 T cell receptor beta chains below was sequenced from the same sample in a study of blood T cell repertoires in COVID-19. Repertoires were generated with immunoSEQ multiplex PCR, while TCRdb's copy carries only in-frame clones and drops some. The table lists over 65,000 clones, roughly 82% of them singletons. Sequenced sample: peripheral blood. The source is an elderly man with active COVID-19.

V and J are TRBV19 and TRBJ1-1; D gene uncertain. The ends were cut back, 6 bases at V and 0 bases at J, with 17 bases in the middle. This CDR3 has 16 amino acids. CDR1 and CDR2 from the germline V gene are LNHDA and SQIVND (reference sequence). The CDR3 loop is CASRGTVGRMNTEAFF. The CDR3 DNA reads TGTGCCAGTAGGGGTACCGTGGGCAGGATGAACACTGAAGCTTTCTTT.

V gene TRBV19 combines with J gene TRBJ1-2, with D tentatively TRBD1 (5 bases). V was trimmed by 7 bases and J by 6 bases, leaving 18 bases between them. CDR3 size: 14 residues. Germline V lookup: CDR1 LNHDA, CDR2 SQIVND (reference sequence). DNA for the CDR3: TGTGCCAGTACCCCCTTGGGGGGAATTAATGGCTACACCTTC. Encoded protein: CASTPLGGINGYTF.

The gene calls are TRBV28 and TRBJ2-7, with 11 bases identical to TRBD2. Germline trimming cut 8 bases from V and 4 bases from J; bases unmatched to any gene: 7. The CDR3 is 14 residues long. Germline loops: CDR1 MDHEN, CDR2 SYDVKM. CDR3 DNA: TGTGCCAGCGGCACTAGCGGGAGTTTATACGAGCAGTACTTC. Its protein product is CASGTSGSLYEQYF.

The gene calls are TRBV9 and TRBJ2-7; a weak D match, TRBD2 (6 bases). V lost 0 bases and J lost 4, with 11 bases in between. The germline V gene has CDR1 SGDLS and CDR2 YYNGEE. The CDR3 consists of 14 residues. The CDR3 sequence: CASSVGGDAYEQYF. Here the CDR3 DNA reads TGTGCCAGCAGCGTAGGCGGGGATGCGTACGAGCAGTACTTC.

This chain uses TRBV7-9 with TRBJ2-3, with TRBD1 matching 7 bases. CDR1 and CDR2 from the germline V gene are SEHNR and FQNEAQ (reference sequence). There are 15 residues in the CDR3. V was pared by 5 bases and J by 2 bases, with 7 bases of the junction left unmatched. The CDR3 spells CASSNTGTDTDTQYF. DNA for the CDR3: TGTGCCAGCAGCAACACCGGGACAGACACAGATACGCAGTATTTT.

The gene calls are TRBV10-3 and TRBJ2-3; TRBD2 matches 7 bases. Germline V CDR1 and CDR2: ENHRY, SYGVKD. The CDR3 is made up of 13 amino acids. V shed 10 bases and J 2 bases; nucleotides not matched to a gene: 6. CDR3 nucleotides: TGTGCCACCCGGGAGGTGAACACAGATACGCAGTATTTT. Translation: CATREVNTDTQYF.

This chain uses TRBV7-3 with TRBJ2-2, with 8 bases aligning to TRBD2. The germline CDR1 and CDR2 sequences are SGHTA and FQGTGA. V trimming: 1 base; J trimming: 2 bases; junction bases outside the gene matches: 15. This CDR3 comprises 20 residues. The chain's CDR3 is CASSLNPVRIAGSNTGELFF. The CDR3 DNA is TGTGCCAGCAGCTTAAACCCGGTTCGAATAGCGGGATCAAACACCGGGGAGCTGTTTTTT.

V and J are TRBV6-2 or TRBV6-3 and TRBJ2-3, with a tentative D call TRBD2 (5 bases). Trimming shortened V by 2 bases and J by 0 bases, and 12 bases separated the two germline ends. This CDR3 is built from 16 residues. Germline V gives CDR1 MNHEY, CDR2 SVGEGT. The CDR3 here is CASSYLWTDSTDTQYF. The CDR3, as DNA: TGTGCCAGCAGTTACCTTTGGACTGATAGCACAGATACGCAGTATTTT.

The chain combines TRBV5-6 with TRBJ1-2; no reliable D call. Trimming cost V 0 bases and J 4 bases, with 4 bases left between them. The CDR3 spans 12 residues. CDR1 is SGHDT, CDR2 YYEEEE, per germline. The chain's CDR3 is CASSLDGYGYTF. CDR3 DNA sequence: TGTGCCAGCAGCTTGGACGGCTATGGCTACACCTTC.

This chain joins TRBV4-3 and TRBJ1-1; no reliable D call. The CDR3 runs 16 residues. CDR1 and CDR2 (germline): LGHNA, YSLEER. The V and J ends lost 0 bases and 0 bases respectively, with 11 bases between them. The chain's CDR3 is CASSQDLALMNTEAFF. CDR3 sequence (DNA): TGCGCCAGCAGCCAAGATCTTGCGCTAATGAACACTGAAGCTTTCTTT.

The chain carries TRBV6-5 and TRBJ1-4, with 8 bases identical to TRBD1. The CDR3 is 15 residues long. The trim removed 2 bases at V and 2 bases at J, leaving 1 base unmatched. Germline-derived CDR1 and CDR2 are MNHEY and SVGAGI. The CDR3: CASSYQGATNEKLFF. For the CDR3, the DNA is TGTGCCAGCAGTTACCAGGGGGCGACTAATGAAAAACTGTTTTTT.

The chain links TRBV2 to TRBJ1-2, with 9 bases lining up with TRBD1. CDR1 and CDR2 (germline): SNHLY, FYNNEI. J gave up 2 bases and V 6 bases, and 7 bases lay outside the gene matches. The CDR3 covers 15 residues. The CDR3 coding sequence is TGTGCCAGCAGAGAGGGACAGGGAATAAACTATGGCTACACCTTC. Protein product: CASREGQGINYGYTF.

The chain couples TRBV29-1 to TRBJ1-5, with D possibly TRBD1 on 5 matching bases. CDR1 SQVTM and CDR2 ANQGSEA come from the germline V gene. The CDR3 contains 13 residues. Trimming cost V 6 bases and J 4 bases, with 13 bases left between them. This chain's CDR3 is CSVTRDLNQPQHF. The CDR3 DNA is TGCAGCGTCACGCGGGACCTTAATCAGCCCCAGCATTTT. The variable domain in full, completed from reference TRBV29-1 and TRBJ1-5, reads SAVISQKPSRDICQRGTSLTIQCQVDSQVTMMFWYRQQPGQSLTLIATANQGSEATYESGFVIDKFPISRPNLTFSTLTVSNMSPEDSSIYLCSVTRDLNQPQHFGDGTRLSIL.

The rearrangement uses TRBV7-9 and TRBJ2-1; 8 bases are shared with TRBD1. This CDR3 contains 17 residues. Germline values: CDR1 SEHNR, CDR2 FQNEAQ (reference sequence). V dropped 6 bases and J dropped 1; count of bases not matched to a gene: 11. CDR3 amino acids: CASSSTRGLKSYNEQFF. The CDR3 DNA reads TGTGCCAGCAGTTCTACCAGGGGGCTTAAGTCCTACAATGAGCAGTTCTTC. Full variable domain (outside the CDR3, taken from reference TRBV7-9 and TRBJ2-1): DTGVSQNPRHKITKRGQNVTFRCDPISEHNRLYWYRQTLGQGPEFLTYFQNEAQLEKSRLLSDRFSAERPKGSFSTLEIQRTEQGDSAMYLCASSSTRGLKSYNEQFFGPGTRLTVL.

This CDR3 is CASSIDQGSYEQYF. The CDR3 nucleotides are TGTGCCAGTAGTATAGATCAGGGGTCCTACGAGCAGTACTTC. The genes are TRBV19 and TRBJ2-7; tentatively, D is TRBD1 (6 bases). Germline V CDR1 and CDR2: LNHDA, SQIVND (reference sequence). This CDR3 comprises 14 residues. V was cut by 0 bases and J by 1 base, with 7 bases left in between.

V is TRBV6-5 and J is TRBJ2-7; D is unresolved. The germline V gene encodes CDR1 MNHEY and CDR2 SVGAGI. This CDR3 spans 13 amino acids. Trimming cost V 0 bases and J 6 bases, with 9 bases left between them. As DNA, the CDR3 is TGTGCCAGCAGTTACTCGAGTGGTCGCGAGCAGTACTTC. Its protein product is CASSYSSGREQYF.

This clone occurred a few times. The rearrangement uses TRBV4-1 and TRBJ2-7; D gene uncertain. CDR1 and CDR2 from the germline V gene are MGHRA and YSYEKL. The CDR3 covers 14 residues. V was pared by 1 base and J by 2 bases, with 9 bases between. The CDR3 DNA reads TGCGCCAGCAGCCAAGGCGGCGGAACCTACGAGCAGTACTTC. Amino acid sequence: CASSQGGGTYEQYF.

The V and J genes are TRBV6-1 and TRBJ1-1, with D perhaps matching TRBD1 (5 bases). V was shortened by 4 bases and J by 0 bases, with 18 bases between the two germline ends. The CDR3 is made up of 17 amino acids. Germline V gene sequence: CDR1 MNHNS, CDR2 SASEGT. The chain's CDR3 is CASSGRVLWRVNTEAFF. CDR3 sequence (DNA): TGTGCCAGCAGTGGCAGGGTCCTTTGGAGAGTGAACACTGAAGCTTTCTTT.

The chain links TRBV6-5 to TRBJ1-3; D might be TRBD1 (5 bases). There are 14 residues in the CDR3. CDR1 and CDR2 from the germline V gene are MNHEY and SVGAGI. Trimming took 9 bases from V and 0 from J, leaving 12 bases between them. The CDR3 DNA sequence: TGTGCCAGTAGATCGGGGGGCTCTGGAAACACCATATATTTT. Encoded protein: CASRSGGSGNTIYF.

This clone appeared a single time. The genes are TRBV28 and TRBJ2-7, with 10 bases aligning to TRBD2. Trimming cost V 6 bases and J 0 bases; bases outside gene matches: 5. Looked up from germline, CDR1 is MDHEN and CDR2 is SYDVKM. The CDR3 sequence is 15 residues long. DNA of the CDR3: TGTGCCAGCAGACGGGGACTAGCGAGCTCCTACGAGCAGTACTTC. This gives the protein CASRRGLASSYEQYF.

The V call is TRBV4-2, the J call TRBJ2-3; 8 bases are a match to TRBD1. This CDR3 spans 17 amino acids. From germline, CDR1 is LGHNA and CDR2 YNFKEQ. J gave up 3 bases and V 0 bases, and 8 bases lay outside the gene matches. DNA of the CDR3: TGTGCCAGCAGCCAAGAAGCAGTGAACAGGGGGACAGATACGCAGTATTTT. Protein: CASSQEAVNRGTDTQYF.

This clone was observed a single time. The J gene is TRBJ2-2, the V gene TRBV5-1, with 12 bases identical to TRBD2. The CDR3 is 17 residues long. V dropped 5 bases and J dropped 0; count of bases not matched to a gene: 5. Germline values: CDR1 SGHRS, CDR2 YFSETQ. The CDR3, as DNA: TGCGCCAGCAGAAAGACTAGCGGGGGACCGAACACCGGGGAGCTGTTTTTT. Translated, it gives CASRKTSGGPNTGELFF. Using reference TRBV5-1 and TRBJ2-2 for the parts outside the CDR3, the full variable domain is KAGVTQTPRYLIKTRGQQVTLSCSPISGHRSVSWYQQTPGQGLQFLFEYFSETQRNKGNFPGRFSGRQFSNSRSEMNVSTLELGDSALYLCASRKTSGGPNTGELFFGEGSRLTVL.

The chain carries TRBV7-8 and TRBJ2-5, with 13 bases lining up with TRBD2. The CDR3 has 16 amino acids. V dropped 5 bases and J dropped 4; count of bases not matched to a gene: 7. Germline CDR1 SGHVS, CDR2 FQNEAQ. The DNA for the CDR3 is TGTGCCAGCAGCGGAACCCGGACTAGCGGGAGAGAGACCCAGTACTTC. Translating gives CASSGTRTSGRETQYF.

The chain combines TRBV14 with TRBJ2-5; 7 nucleotides line up with TRBD1. V shed 2 bases, J shed 1 base, and the junction held 4 bases outside the gene matches. The CDR3 is made up of 15 amino acids. Germline V CDR1 and CDR2: SGHDN, FVKESK. The CDR3 DNA reads as TGTGCCAGCAGCCAACCTGGACAGGTCCAAGAGACCCAGTACTTC. It specifies CASSQPGQVQETQYF. Using reference TRBV14 and TRBJ2-5 for the parts outside the CDR3, the full variable domain is EAGVTQFPSHSVIEKGQTVTLRCDPISGHDNLYWYRRVMGKEIKFLLHFVKESKQDESGMPNNRFLAERTGGTYSTLKVQPAELEDSGVYFCASSQPGQVQETQYFGPGTRLLVL.

A single count supports this clone. CDR3 amino acids: CASSKRTSGPHRGTDTQYF. CDR3 DNA: TGTGCCAGCAGCAAACGGACTAGCGGCCCACACAGGGGCACAGATACGCAGTATTTT. The V call is TRBV21-1, the J call TRBJ2-3; TRBD2 is the table's D call, not checked against the DNA. TRBV21-1 is a listed pseudogene. This CDR3 has 19 amino acids.

The chain recombines TRBV6-2 or TRBV6-3 with TRBJ2-1, with unresolved D. CDR3 length: 16 amino acids. Germline V lookup: CDR1 MNHEY, CDR2 SVGEGT. V was clipped by 0 bases and J by 3 bases, with 12 bases between them. The CDR3 DNA reads TGTGCCAGCAGTTACTCGATCCAACCCGGCTACAATGAGCAGTTCTTC. Its translation is CASSYSIQPGYNEQFF.

The chain joins TRBV9 to TRBJ2-5; a weak D match, TRBD1 (6 bases). The ends were cut back, 0 bases at V and 7 bases at J, with 13 bases in the middle. Germline values: CDR1 SGDLS, CDR2 YYNGEE. There are 14 residues in the CDR3. The CDR3 sequence is CASSVVARGGTQYF. The DNA of the CDR3 is TGTGCCAGCAGCGTAGTAGCCAGGGGTGGGACCCAGTACTTC. Drawing the rest from reference TRBV9 and TRBJ2-5, the complete variable domain is DSGVTQTPKHLITATGQRVTLRCSPRSGDLSVYWYQQSLDQGLQFLIQYYNGEERAKGNILERFSAQQFPDLHSELNLSSLELGDSALYFCASSVVARGGTQYFGPGTRLLVL.

The chain is built from TRBV5-1 and TRBJ2-6; TRBD2 might be the D (6 bases). The CDR3 is made up of 15 amino acids. Deletions cut 8 bases from V and 0 bases from J, with 12 bases between. Germline CDR1 SGHRS, CDR2 YFSETQ. The CDR3 sequence is CASVAGISGANVLTF. CDR3 coding DNA: TGCGCCAGTGTGGCGGGGATCTCTGGGGCCAACGTCCTGACTTTC.